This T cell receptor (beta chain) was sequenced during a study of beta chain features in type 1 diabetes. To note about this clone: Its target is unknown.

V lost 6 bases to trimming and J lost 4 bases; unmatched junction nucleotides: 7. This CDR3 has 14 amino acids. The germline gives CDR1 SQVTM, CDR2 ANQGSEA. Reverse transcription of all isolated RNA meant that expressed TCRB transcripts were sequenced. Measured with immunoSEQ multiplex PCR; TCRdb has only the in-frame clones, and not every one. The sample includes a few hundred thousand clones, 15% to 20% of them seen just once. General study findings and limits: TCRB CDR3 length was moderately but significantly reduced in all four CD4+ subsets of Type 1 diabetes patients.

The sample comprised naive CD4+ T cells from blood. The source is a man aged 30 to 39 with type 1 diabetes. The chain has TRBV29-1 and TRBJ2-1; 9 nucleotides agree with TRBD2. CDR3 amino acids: CSVGGRAPYNEQFF. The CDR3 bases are TGCAGCGTAGGCGGGAGGGCCCCTTACAATGAGCAGTTCTTC.